The clone carrying this TCR beta chain was seen more than once but under ten times. PCR was performed using 60 Vbeta and 13 Jbeta primers. The protocol was immunoSEQ multiplex PCR, while the TCRdb copy is restricted to in-frame clones and leaves out a portion. Among approximately 140,000 clones listed, approximately 73% were seen once. Samples came from healthy bone marrow donors. In nominal health when sampled, donors likely had unrecorded immune exposures nonetheless. The data are from a study of cytomegalovirus exposure and HLA in healthy donors. The germline V gene encodes CDR1 SGHVS and CDR2 FQNEAQ. Trimming took off 1 base at V and 5 bases at J, with 6 bases between the two ends. This CDR3 has 13 amino acids.

This rearrangement joins TRBV7-8 to TRBJ1-5, with D hard to call. The sequenced sample was PBMCs. This clonotype was sampled from a woman between 40 and 50 years old in good health and CMV-seronegative. CDR3 in amino acids: CASSLVEYQPQHF. CDR3 in DNA: TGTGCCAGCAGCTTAGTGGAGTATCAGCCCCAGCATTTT.